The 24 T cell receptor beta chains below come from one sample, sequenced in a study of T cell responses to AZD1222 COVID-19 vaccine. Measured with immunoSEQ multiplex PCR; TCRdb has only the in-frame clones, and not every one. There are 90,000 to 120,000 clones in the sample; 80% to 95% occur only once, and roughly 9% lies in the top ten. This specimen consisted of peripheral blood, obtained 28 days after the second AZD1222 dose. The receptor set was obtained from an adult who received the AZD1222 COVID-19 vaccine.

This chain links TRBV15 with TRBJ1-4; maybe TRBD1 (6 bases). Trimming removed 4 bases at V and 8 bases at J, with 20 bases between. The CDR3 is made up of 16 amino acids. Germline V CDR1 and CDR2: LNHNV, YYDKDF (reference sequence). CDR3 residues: CATSTPGQPLGEKLFF. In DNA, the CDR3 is TGTGCCACCAGCACCCCGGGACAACCCCTGGGCGAAAAACTGTTTTTT.

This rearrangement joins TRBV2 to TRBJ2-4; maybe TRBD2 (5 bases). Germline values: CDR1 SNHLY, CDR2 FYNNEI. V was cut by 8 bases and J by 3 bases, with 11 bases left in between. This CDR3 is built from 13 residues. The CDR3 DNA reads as TGTGCCAGCGGAACAGAGGGCAAAAACATTCAGTACTTC. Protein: CASGTEGKNIQYF.

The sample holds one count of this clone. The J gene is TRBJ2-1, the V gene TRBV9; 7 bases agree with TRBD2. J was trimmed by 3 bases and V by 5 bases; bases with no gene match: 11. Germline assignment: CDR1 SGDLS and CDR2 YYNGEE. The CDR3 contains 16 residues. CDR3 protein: CASSTYAGEFYNEQFF. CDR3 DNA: TGTGCCAGCAGTACGTACGCGGGAGAGTTCTACAATGAGCAGTTCTTC.

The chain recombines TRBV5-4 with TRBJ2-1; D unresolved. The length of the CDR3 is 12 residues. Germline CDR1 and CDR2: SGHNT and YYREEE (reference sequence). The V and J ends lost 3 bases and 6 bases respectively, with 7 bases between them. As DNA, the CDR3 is TGTGCCAGCAGCTCCCCTGGCAATGAGCAGTTCTTC. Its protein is CASSSPGNEQFF.

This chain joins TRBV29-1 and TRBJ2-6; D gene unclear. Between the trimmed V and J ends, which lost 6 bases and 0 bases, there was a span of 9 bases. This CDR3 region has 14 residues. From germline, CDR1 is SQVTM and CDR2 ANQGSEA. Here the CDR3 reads CSVPRSSGANVLTF. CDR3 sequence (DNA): TGCAGCGTCCCACGTTCCTCTGGGGCCAACGTCCTGACTTTC.

CDR3 coding DNA: TGTGCCAGCAGCTTATATCAAACAAAAAACTATGGCTACACCTTC. This codes for CASSLYQTKNYGYTF. The chain employs TRBV7-8 and TRBJ1-2; D not resolved. The CDR3 sequence is 15 residues long. V lost 2 bases to trimming and J lost 2 bases, with 12 bases between them. Per the germline V gene, CDR1 is SGHVS and CDR2 is FQNEAQ. Full variable domain (outside the CDR3, taken from reference TRBV7-8 and TRBJ1-2): GAGVSQSPRYKVAKRGQDVALRCDPISGHVSLFWYQQALGQGPEFLTYFQNEAQLDKSGLPSDRFFAERPEGSVSTLKIQRTQQEDSAVYLCASSLYQTKNYGYTFGSGTRLTVV.

The CDR3 region is CATSESTSGSSYNEQFF. As DNA, the CDR3 is TGTGCCACCAGTGAGTCGACTAGCGGGAGTTCCTACAATGAGCAGTTCTTC. The genes are TRBV24-1 and TRBJ2-1, with 12 bases matching TRBD2. V dropped 4 bases and J dropped 1; count of bases not matched to a gene: 4. The germline CDR1 and CDR2 sequences are KGHDR and SFDVKD. This CDR3 comprises 17 residues.

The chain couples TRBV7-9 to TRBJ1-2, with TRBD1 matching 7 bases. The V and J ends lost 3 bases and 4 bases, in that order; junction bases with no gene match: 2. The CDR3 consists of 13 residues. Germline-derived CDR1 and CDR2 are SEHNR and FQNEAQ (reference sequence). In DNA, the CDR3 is TGTGCCAGCAGCTTGACAGGGACCTATGGCTACACCTTC. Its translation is CASSLTGTYGYTF.

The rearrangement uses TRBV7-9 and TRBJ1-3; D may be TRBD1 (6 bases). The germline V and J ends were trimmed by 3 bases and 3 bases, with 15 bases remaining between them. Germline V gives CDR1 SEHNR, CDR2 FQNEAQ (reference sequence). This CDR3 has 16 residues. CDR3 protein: CASSLGGGASGNTIYF. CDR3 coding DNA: TGTGCCAGCAGCTTGGGAGGGGGGGCGAGTGGAAACACCATATATTTT.

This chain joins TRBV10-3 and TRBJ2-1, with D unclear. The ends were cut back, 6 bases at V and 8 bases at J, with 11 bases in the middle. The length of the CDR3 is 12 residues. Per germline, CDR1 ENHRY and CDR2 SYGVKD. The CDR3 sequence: CAIREAPDEQFF. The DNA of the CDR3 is TGTGCCATCAGAGAAGCACCAGATGAGCAGTTCTTC.

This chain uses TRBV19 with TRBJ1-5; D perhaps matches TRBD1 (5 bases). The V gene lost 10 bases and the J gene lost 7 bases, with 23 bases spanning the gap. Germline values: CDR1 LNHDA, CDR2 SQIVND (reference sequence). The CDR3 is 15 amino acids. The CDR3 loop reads CATHPRWGSEQPQHF. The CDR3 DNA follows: TGTGCCACCCACCCCCGATGGGGGAGCGAACAGCCCCAGCATTTT. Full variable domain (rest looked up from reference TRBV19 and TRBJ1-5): DGGITQSPKYLFRKEGQNVTLSCEQNLNHDAMYWYRQDPGQGLRLIYYSQIVNDFQKGDIAEGYSVSREKKESFPLTVTSAQKNPTAFYLCATHPRWGSEQPQHFGDGTRLSIL.

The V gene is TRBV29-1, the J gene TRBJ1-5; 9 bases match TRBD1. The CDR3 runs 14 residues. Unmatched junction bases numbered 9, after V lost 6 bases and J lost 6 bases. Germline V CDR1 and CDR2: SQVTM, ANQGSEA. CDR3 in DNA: TGCAGCGTGGCGACAGGGGGAATCGGTCAGCCCCAGCATTTT. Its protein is CSVATGGIGQPQHF.

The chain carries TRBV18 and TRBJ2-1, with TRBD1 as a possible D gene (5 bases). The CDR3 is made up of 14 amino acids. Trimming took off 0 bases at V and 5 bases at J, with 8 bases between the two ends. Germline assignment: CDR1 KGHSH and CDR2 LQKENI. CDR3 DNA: TGTGCCAGCTCACCACCGGGCAGGGACAATGAGCAGTTCTTC. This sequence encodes CASSPPGRDNEQFF.

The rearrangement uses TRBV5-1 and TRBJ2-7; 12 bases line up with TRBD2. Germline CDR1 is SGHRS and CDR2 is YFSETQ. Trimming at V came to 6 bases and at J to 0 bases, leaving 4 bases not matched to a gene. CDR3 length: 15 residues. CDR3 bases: TGCGCCAGCATGAGGACTAGCGGGACCTCCTACGAGCAGTACTTC. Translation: CASMRTSGTSYEQYF.

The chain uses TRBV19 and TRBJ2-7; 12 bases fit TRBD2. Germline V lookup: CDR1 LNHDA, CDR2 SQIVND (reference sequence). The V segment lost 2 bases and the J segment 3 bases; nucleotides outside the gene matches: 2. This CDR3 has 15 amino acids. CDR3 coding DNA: TGTGCCAGTAGTATAAAGACTAGCGGGGGCTACGAGCAGTACTTC. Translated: CASSIKTSGGYEQYF. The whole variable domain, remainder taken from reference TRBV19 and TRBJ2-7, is DGGITQSPKYLFRKEGQNVTLSCEQNLNHDAMYWYRQDPGQGLRLIYYSQIVNDFQKGDIAEGYSVSREKKESFPLTVTSAQKNPTAFYLCASSIKTSGGYEQYFGPGTRLTVT.

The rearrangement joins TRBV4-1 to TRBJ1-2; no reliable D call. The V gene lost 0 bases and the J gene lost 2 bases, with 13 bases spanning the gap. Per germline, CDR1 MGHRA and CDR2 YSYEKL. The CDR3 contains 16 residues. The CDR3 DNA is TGCGCCAGCAGCCAAGAGGAAACTAAGAAAAACTATGGCTACACCTTC. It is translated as CASSQEETKKNYGYTF.

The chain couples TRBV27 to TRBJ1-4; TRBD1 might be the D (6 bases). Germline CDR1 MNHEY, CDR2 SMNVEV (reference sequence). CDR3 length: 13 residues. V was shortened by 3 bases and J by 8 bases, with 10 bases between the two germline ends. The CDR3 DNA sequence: TGTGCCAGCAGTTTGGGGACATACGAAAAACTGTTTTTT. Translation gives CASSLGTYEKLFF. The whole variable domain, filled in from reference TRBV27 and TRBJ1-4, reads EAQVTQNPRYLITVTGKKLTVTCSQNMNHEYMSWYRQDPGLGLRQIYYSMNVEVTDKGDVPEGYKVSRKEKRNFPLILESPSPNQTSLYFCASSLGTYEKLFFGSGTQLSVL.

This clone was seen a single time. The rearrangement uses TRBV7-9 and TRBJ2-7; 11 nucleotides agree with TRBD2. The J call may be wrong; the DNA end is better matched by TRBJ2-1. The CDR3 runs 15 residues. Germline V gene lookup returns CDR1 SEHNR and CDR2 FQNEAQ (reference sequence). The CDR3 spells CASSLVLAGDNEQFF. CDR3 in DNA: TGTGCCAGCAGCTTAGTACTAGCGGGAGATAATGAGCAGTTCTTC.

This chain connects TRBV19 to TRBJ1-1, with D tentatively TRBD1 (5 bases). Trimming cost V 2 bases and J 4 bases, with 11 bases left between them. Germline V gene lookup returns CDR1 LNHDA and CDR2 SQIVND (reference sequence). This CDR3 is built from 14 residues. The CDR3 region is CASSINQGGTEAFF. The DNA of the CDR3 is TGTGCCAGTAGTATAAACCAGGGAGGCACTGAAGCTTTCTTT.

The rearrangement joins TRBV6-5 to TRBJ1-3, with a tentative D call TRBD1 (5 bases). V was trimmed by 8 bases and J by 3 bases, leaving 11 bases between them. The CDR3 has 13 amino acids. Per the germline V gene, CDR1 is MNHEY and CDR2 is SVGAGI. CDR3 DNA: TGTGCCAGCCAGGACATATTTGGAAACACCATATATTTT. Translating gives CASQDIFGNTIYF.

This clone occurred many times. For the CDR3, the DNA is TGTGCCAGCAGTTTGACAGGGATGGGCGGCTACACCTTC. Translation gives CASSLTGMGGYTF. The rearrangement links TRBV12-3 or TRBV12-4 to TRBJ1-2; TRBD1 matches 7 bases. V shed 3 bases, J shed 8 bases, and the junction held 6 bases outside the gene matches. The CDR3 sequence is 13 residues long.

For the CDR3, the DNA is TGTGCCTGGAGTGTGACAGGAAGGGGCTACACCTTC. It codes for CAWSVTGRGYTF. The J gene is TRBJ1-2, the V gene TRBV30, with D possibly TRBD1 on 6 matching bases. Trimming took off 0 bases at V and 8 bases at J, with 10 bases between the two ends. In germline, CDR1 is GTSNPN, CDR2 SVGIG (reference sequence). The CDR3 is 12 amino acids. The whole variable domain, remainder taken from reference TRBV30 and TRBJ1-2, is SQTIHQWPATLVQPVGSPLSLECTVEGTSNPNLYWYRQAAGRGLQLLFYSVGIGQISSEVPQNLSASRPQDRQFILSSKKLLLSDSGFYLCAWSVTGRGYTFGSGTRLTVV.

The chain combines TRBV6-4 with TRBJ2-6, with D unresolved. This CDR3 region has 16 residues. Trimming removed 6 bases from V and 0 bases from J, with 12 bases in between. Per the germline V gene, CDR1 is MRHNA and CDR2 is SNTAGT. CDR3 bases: TGTGCCAGCAGCGGAAGCACAAGCTCTGGGGCCAACGTCCTGACTTTC. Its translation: CASSGSTSSGANVLTF.

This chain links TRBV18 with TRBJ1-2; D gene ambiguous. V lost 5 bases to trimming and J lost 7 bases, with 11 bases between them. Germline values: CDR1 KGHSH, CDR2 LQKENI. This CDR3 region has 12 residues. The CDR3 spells CASSSSSVGYTF. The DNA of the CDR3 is TGTGCCAGCTCATCGTCGTCAGTTGGCTACACCTTC.